Listed below are T cell receptor beta chains from one sample, sequenced in a study of OX40 agonist ivuxolimab in advanced cancers. Using immunoSEQ multiplex PCR, the repertoire was profiled, and TCRdb retains in-frame clones only, with some absent. The sample includes about 68,000 clones, roughly 84% of them seen just once. The sample here was CD4+ or CD8+ T cells sorted from blood, taken in a trial of the OX40 agonist ivuxolimab. These TCRs come from an adult with an advanced solid tumor such as melanoma, head and neck, liver or kidney cancer. Each CDR3 is given with its conserved first and last residue. D genes are given only for firm matches. Clone sizes are given selectively: once, few, many, or a class where the clone is expanded.

J	D	size	V	CDR3	DNA
TRBJ2-1	NA	NA	TRBV10-1	CASSEGSSYNEQFF	TGCGCCAGCAGTGAGGGTAGCTCCTACAATGAGCAGTTCTTC
TRBJ2-3	TRBD2	NA	TRBV5-1	CASSLEASGDTDTQYF	TGCGCCAGCAGCTTGGAGGCTAGCGGAGACACAGATACGCAGTATTTT
TRBJ1-1	NA	NA	TRBV5-6	CASSGTGLGGTEAFF	TGTGCCAGCAGCGGCACAGGTCTTGGGGGCACTGAAGCTTTCTTT
TRBJ2-5	TRBD2	NA	TRBV5-6	CASSLVLAGGSNQETQYF	TGTGCCAGCAGCTTGGTTCTAGCGGGGGGCTCTAACCAAGAGACCCAGTACTTC
TRBJ1-1	NA	NA	TRBV10-1	CASSESQDKHTEAFF	TGCGCCAGCAGTGAGTCGCAGGACAAGCACACTGAAGCTTTCTTT
TRBJ1-2	TRBD1	NA	TRBV5-1	CASSSTGTGSTYGYTF	TGCGCCAGCAGCTCCACCGGGACAGGGTCAACCTATGGCTACACCTTC
TRBJ2-7	TRBD2	few	TRBV2	CASSGLAGKGEQYF	TGTGCCAGCAGCGGACTAGCGGGGAAGGGCGAGCAGTACTTC
TRBJ1-2	NA	few	TRBV7-2	CASSLEGTNYGYTF	TGTGCCAGCAGCTTAGAGGGAACTAACTATGGCTACACCTTC
TRBJ1-3	NA	NA	TRBV30	CAWSGQYGNTIYF	TGTGCCTGGAGTGGGCAATATGGAAACACCATATATTTT
TRBJ2-4	NA	NA	TRBV5-1	CASSFGQGATQYF	NA
TRBJ1-1	NA	few	TRBV2	CASTLIMGAEAFF	TGTGCCAGCACCCTTATCATGGGAGCTGAAGCTTTCTTT
TRBJ1-4	TRBD1	many	TRBV9	CASSKQGGEKLFF	TGTGCCAGCAGCAAACAGGGGGGAGAAAAACTGTTTTTT
TRBJ2-5	TRBD1	NA	TRBV5-6	CASSFNTGTGQETQYF	TGTGCCAGCAGCTTTAATACCGGGACAGGCCAGGAGACCCAGTACTTC
TRBJ2-7	NA	once	TRBV11-2	CASSLDGTVYEQYF	TGTGCCAGCAGCTTGGACGGGACGGTCTACGAGCAGTACTTC
TRBJ2-5	TRBD2	NA	TRBV18	CASSPPGTRGPKETQYF	TGTGCCAGCTCACCACCCGGGACTAGGGGACCCAAAGAGACCCAGTACTTC
TRBJ2-5	NA	NA	TRBV7-8	CASSTLSKTQYF	TGTGCCAGCAGCACCCTGTCGAAGACCCAGTACTTC
TRBJ2-1	TRBD2	few	TRBV9	CASSVGLAGGPVHNEQFF	TGTGCCAGCAGCGTAGGACTAGCGGGGGGGCCTGTCCACAATGAGCAGTTCTTC
TRBJ1-6	NA	NA	TRBV5-1	CASSPDPGAVPLHF	TGCGCCAGCAGCCCGGATCCGGGGGCTGTACCCCTCCACTTT
TRBJ2-7	TRBD1	NA	TRBV6-1	CASRSGTGSSYEQYF	TGTGCCAGCAGATCAGGGACAGGGTCCTCCTACGAGCAGTACTTC
TRBJ2-7	TRBD1	NA	TRBV15	CATSSRDRGPYEQYF	TGTGCCACCAGCAGCCGAGACAGGGGGCCATACGAGCAGTACTTC
TRBJ1-5	NA	NA	TRBV7-8	CASSLVRGENQPQHF	TGTGCCAGCAGCTTAGTTCGAGGGGAAAACCAGCCCCAGCATTTT
TRBJ2-1	NA	NA	TRBV15	CATSPGRGQFF	TGTGCCACCAGCCCAGGGCGGGGGCAGTTCTTC
TRBJ1-1	NA	NA	TRBV20-1	CSASKGTEAFF	TGCAGTGCTAGTAAGGGGACTGAAGCTTTCTTT
TRBJ1-3	TRBD1	few	TRBV18	CASSPMENRDSKSTIYF	TGTGCCAGCTCACCAATGGAAAACCGGGACAGTAAATCCACCATATATTTT
TRBJ1-3	NA	NA	TRBV2	CARTVRAGDSGNTIYF	TGTGCCAGGACCGTTAGGGCGGGGGACTCTGGAAACACCATATATTTT
TRBJ1-2	NA	few	TRBV9	CASSLPVNLGRRPYGYTF	TGTGCCAGCAGCCTGCCAGTTAATCTGGGGCGGCGTCCCTATGGCTACACCTTC
TRBJ1-2	NA	NA	TRBV25-1	CASSGDPVRAYGYTF	TGTGCCAGCAGTGGCGACCCGGTGCGGGCCTATGGCTACACCTTC
TRBJ2-1	NA	once	TRBV19	CASSTRVSYNEQFF	TGTGCCAGTAGTACCAGGGTCTCCTACAATGAGCAGTTCTTC
TRBJ2-5	NA	NA	TRBV5-1	CASSLAGARETQYF	TGCGCCAGCAGCTTGGCCGGGGCTCGGGAGACCCAGTACTTC
TRBJ1-2	NA	NA	TRBV6-5	CASSRDGFYTF	TGTGCCAGCAGCCGGGACGGGTTCTACACCTTC
TRBJ2-1	TRBD2	NA	TRBV7-6	CASSLLGLAGGRVDEQFF	TGTGCCAGCAGCTTACTGGGACTAGCGGGGGGCCGGGTCGATGAGCAGTTCTTC
TRBJ1-1	NA	NA	TRBV19	CATRPGTGGRAFF	TGTGCCACCCGTCCGGGAACTGGGGGGCGGGCTTTCTTT
TRBJ2-5	TRBD1	NA	TRBV5-1	CASSSGTGSVVQETQYF	TGCGCCAGCAGCTCCGGGACAGGGAGTGTAGTTCAAGAGACCCAGTACTTC
TRBJ1-2	NA	NA	TRBV27	CASSFSSANSYGYTF	TGTGCCAGCAGTTTCTCGTCAGCCAATTCCTATGGCTACACCTTC
TRBJ1-5	NA	once	TRBV6-1	CASSEEQTYSNQPQHF	TGTGCCAGCAGTGAAGAGCAGACCTATAGCAATCAGCCCCAGCATTTT
TRBJ2-7	TRBD1	NA	TRBV6-1	CASTVQGPPHEQYF	TGTGCCAGCACCGTACAGGGGCCCCCCCACGAGCAGTACTTC
TRBJ1-1	NA	NA	TRBV5-1	CASSTETDRLNTEAFF	TGCGCCAGCAGCACCGAAACCGACAGGTTGAACACTGAAGCTTTCTTT
TRBJ2-7	NA	NA	TRBV5-6	CASSLAGTISYEQYF	TGTGCCAGCAGCTTGGCCGGGACAATTTCCTACGAGCAGTACTTC
TRBJ1-6	NA	NA	TRBV11-3	CASSLPNSPLHF	TGTGCCAGCAGCTTACCGAATTCACCCCTCCACTTT
TRBJ2-3	TRBD2	NA	TRBV27	CASSSTSGGWGTQYF	TGTGCCAGCAGTTCAACTAGCGGGGGGTGGGGTACGCAGTATTTT
TRBJ2-5	NA	few	TRBV2	CAGGEETQYF	TGTGCCGGAGGGGAAGAGACCCAGTACTTC
TRBJ1-1	NA	NA	TRBV19	CASSNAEAFF	TGTGCCAGTAGTAACGCTGAAGCTTTCTTT
TRBJ2-7	NA	NA	TRBV6-1	CASRTTGLSPEQYF	TGTGCCAGCAGAACAACAGGGTTGTCCCCCGAGCAGTACTTC
TRBJ2-7	TRBD2	NA	TRBV4-2	CASSRDAVAGGTYEQYF	TGTGCCAGCAGCCGAGACGCGGTAGCGGGGGGCACCTACGAGCAGTACTTC
TRBJ1-3	TRBD1	once	TRBV6-6	CASSFGHGQGVNTIYF	TGTGCCAGCAGTTTCGGGCATGGACAGGGGGTGAACACCATATATTTT
TRBJ2-7	NA	NA	TRBV14	CASSQDPRTLTYEQYF	TGTGCCAGCAGCCAAGATCCCCGGACGCTAACCTACGAGCAGTACTTC
TRBJ1-3	NA	NA	TRBV6-1	CASSETGPSGNTIYF	TGTGCCAGCAGTGAGACAGGACCCTCTGGAAACACCATATATTTT
TRBJ2-1	TRBD1	NA	TRBV29-1	CSQDRGLTNEQFF	TGCAGCCAAGACAGGGGCTTGACGAATGAGCAGTTCTTC
TRBJ1-6	TRBD1	NA	TRBV10-2	CASRASGQRNNSPLHF	TGCGCCAGCAGAGCTTCGGGACAGCGTAATAATTCACCCCTCCACTTT
TRBJ2-2	TRBD1	NA	TRBV25-1	CASSGTGGLPGELFF	TGTGCCAGCAGTGGGACAGGGGGTCTGCCCGGGGAGCTGTTTTTT
TRBJ1-5	NA	NA	TRBV6-1	CASSELASNQPQHF	TGTGCCAGCAGTGAACTGGCTAGCAATCAGCCCCAGCATTTT
TRBJ2-5	NA	NA	TRBV7-7	CASSQGVQETQYF	TGTGCCAGCAGCCAAGGGGTTCAAGAGACCCAGTACTTC